The present entry profiles one T cell receptor (beta chain) with its context. As yet, its antigen is unknown. The time point here: after preoperative PTX-NDP chemotherapy. Patients received paclitaxel-nedaplatin as preoperative chemotherapy before surgery. TCRdb processed the PCR reads anew with MiXCR; each CDR3 protein has one entry. The sample has some 18,000 distinct CDR3 sequences, about half seen once. This record comes from a study of esophageal squamous cell carcinoma under preoperative chemotherapy. Study context: Both tumor-infiltrating lymphocytes and peripheral blood T cells were profiled. Points from the study as a whole: After paclitaxel-nedaplatin, abundant clones were more likely to contract than amplify.

In germline, CDR1 is MNHNS, CDR2 SASEGT. V lost 11 bases to trimming and J lost 8 bases, with 22 bases between them. The CDR3 consists of 14 residues. The receptor comes from a human donor with esophageal squamous cell carcinoma. The donor label of this sample is uncertain. The rearrangement links TRBV6-1 to TRBJ2-4; D could derive from TRBD1 or TRBD2 (6 bases each). This material was collected from a patient given preoperative chemotherapy. The CDR3 sequence is CAGLGGIDQDIQYF. The CDR3 region has the DNA TGTGCCGGCCTCGGGGGCATTGACCAAGACATTCAGTACTTC.